A selection of T cell receptor beta chains follows, all from one sample in a study of tumor-infiltrating lymphocytes in primary liver carcinoma. Via MiXCR, TCRdb re-called the multiplex PCR reads, giving one row per CDR3 protein. The sample shows fewer than 250,000 distinct CDR3 sequences, 65% of them seen only once. The sequencing input was peripheral blood. The receptors stem from an older woman with primary liver carcinoma and hepatitis B virus infection. CDR3s include the opening cysteine and the closing phenylalanine or tryptophan. A D gene is named only where the DNA matches it firmly. Clone sizes are given selectively: once, few, many, or a class where the clone is expanded.

d_call j_call v_call clone_size cdr3_aa cdr3_nt
- TRBJ2-7 TRBV11-2 - CTSSLYRGAYEQYF TGTACTAGCAGCTTATACAGGGGCGCCTACGAGCAGTACTTC
- TRBJ1-5 TRBV10-2 - CASSEFGLTGSNQPQHF TGCGCCAGCAGTGAGTTCGGTCTTACCGGAAGCAATCAGCCCCAGCATTTT
TRBD1 TRBJ2-7 TRBV2 - CASSVQGLTYEQYF TGTGCCAGCAGTGTACAGGGGCTCACCTACGAGCAGTACTTC
- TRBJ2-7 TRBV11-3 - CARSLGTDFYEQYF TGTGCCAGGAGCTTAGGTACAGATTTCTACGAGCAGTACTTC
TRBD2 TRBJ2-7 TRBV6-6 - CGSSYPTSGGSYEWYF TGTGGCAGCAGTTACCCGACTAGCGGAGGATCCTACGAGTGGTACTTC
- TRBJ2-6 TRBV11-2 - CASNSVGRTAGADVLTF TGTGCCAGCAACTCGGTCGGGAGGACAGCTGGGGCCGACGTCCTGACTTTC
- TRBJ2-1 TRBV28 - CAISLFGALEQFF TGTGCCATCAGTTTATTTGGGGCCCTAGAGCAGTTCTTC
- TRBJ1-5 TRBV4-2 many CASSQVKGGFQPQHF TGTGCCAGCAGCCAAGTAAAGGGGGGGTTTCAGCCCCAGCATTTT
- TRBJ2-3 TRBV4-2 - CASCQAWGSANTQYF TGTGCCAGCTGCCAAGCTTGGGGGAGCGCAAATACGCAGTATTTT
TRBD1 TRBJ1-6 TRBV30 many CAWSTSGGNQSPLHF TGTGCCTGGAGTACTTCAGGGGGCAATCAGTCACCCCTCCACTTT
TRBD2 TRBJ2-2 TRBV10-3 few CATGLAGAGLTGELFF TGTGCCACTGGACTAGCGGGAGCCGGACTCACCGGGGAGCTGTTTTTT
- TRBJ2-2 TRBV12-3/TRBV12-4 many CASRARLEGNTGELFF TGTGCCAGCAGAGCCCGACTAGAAGGGAACACCGGGGAGCTGTTTTTT
- TRBJ2-1 TRBV5-6 - CASSLDSGTNYNEQLF TGTGCCAGCAGCTTGGACTCCGGGACAAATTACAATGAGCAGTTATTC
TRBD1 TRBJ1-1 TRBV11-1 once CTSSQPGGLTEALF TGTACCAGCAGCCAACCAGGGGGCCTCACTGAAGCTCTCTTT
- TRBJ1-2 TRBV11-3 many CASSYDRNEGYTF TGTGCCAGCAGCTACGACAGGAATGAGGGCTACACCTTC
TRBD2 TRBJ2-4 TRBV6-2/TRBV6-3 - CASSGSGLPKSIQYF TGTGCCAGCAGTGGTTCGGGACTACCCAAAAGCATTCAGTACTTC
TRBD1 TRBJ1-4 TRBV11-2 many CASSQGTGRNEKLFF TGTGCCAGCAGCCAGGGGACAGGGAGGAATGAAAAACTGTTTTTT
- TRBJ1-6 TRBV28 few CASSFHGGGSPLHF TGTGCCAGCAGTTTTCATGGTGGGGGTTCACCCCTCCACTTT
TRBD1 TRBJ1-2 TRBV7-3 few CASSATPGQGAGYTF TGTGCCAGCAGCGCGACACCAGGACAGGGCGCTGGCTACACCTTC
TRBD1 TRBJ1-3 TRBV10-2 - CASNEGQGRNTIYF TGCGCCAGCAATGAGGGACAGGGAAGAAACACCATATATTTT
TRBD1 TRBJ1-6 TRBV7-9 - CASSLVTGGKSPLHF TGTGCCAGCAGCTTGGTGACAGGGGGTAAATCACCCCTCCACTTT
- TRBJ2-3 TRBV4-1 - CDSNSQGLSRGGTQYF TGCGACAGCAATTCACAGGGACTCTCAAGGGGAGGTACGCAGTATTTT
- TRBJ1-1 TRBV6-1 - CASAYWQNYKNTEAFF TGTGCCAGCGCCTACTGGCAAAATTACAAGAACACTGAAGCTTTCTTT
- TRBJ2-6 TRBV29-1 - CSPEYRAPDSGASVLTF TGCAGCCCAGAGTACAGGGCCCCCGATTCTGGGGCCAGCGTCCTGACTTTC